These T cell receptor beta chains were read from a single sample in a study of T cells after yellow fever vaccination. Each CDR3 protein is one row after TCRdb ran MiXCR on the 5' RACE reads. The sample has about 350,000 distinct CDR3 sequences; roughly 4.3% are singletons. This specimen was PBMCs, taken 5 days after the yellow fever booster vaccination. The receptors stem from a man aged 18 to 30 who received the YFV17D yellow fever vaccine. The CDR3 runs from the conserved cysteine through the conserved F or W. Each record gives: V gene, clone size, D gene, J gene, CDR3 DNA, CDR3 protein. A D gene is named only where the DNA matches it firmly. Rows may omit the clone size; those that give it use once, few, many or a size class.

TRBV3-1	-	-	TRBJ2-1	TGTGCCAGCAGCCAAGGACAGGGGAGGGACCTATCCTACAATGAGCAGTTCTTC	CASSQGQGRDLSYNEQFF
TRBV6-5	few	-	TRBJ1-5	TGTGCCAGCAGAAAGATAGGCCTGGGCGGCAATCAGCCCCAGCATTTT	CASRKIGLGGNQPQHF
TRBV12-3/TRBV12-4	few	TRBD2	TRBJ2-1	TGTGCCAGCATGGCTAGCGGTCAGGGGCAGTTCTTC	CASMASGQGQFF
TRBV7-2	large	TRBD1	TRBJ1-1	TGTGCCAGCAGCTTAGGGTCAGGGGGCACTGAAGCTTTCTTT	CASSLGSGGTEAFF
TRBV6-2/TRBV6-3	-	TRBD1	TRBJ1-5	TGTGCCAGCACCGGACAGGCGCGCTATAGCAATCAGCCCCAGCATTTT	CASTGQARYSNQPQHF
TRBV12-3/TRBV12-4	many	-	TRBJ2-1	TGTGCCAGCAGCTTAGTGTACAATGAGCAGTTCTTC	CASSLVYNEQFF
TRBV7-6	few	-	TRBJ2-3	TGTGCCAGCAGCTTGAAATCAGAATCAGATACGCAGTATTTT	CASSLKSESDTQYF
TRBV6-2/TRBV6-3	many	TRBD1	TRBJ2-5	TGTGCCAGCAGTTACCTCCCGACAGGGAACCAAGAGACCCAGTACTTC	CASSYLPTGNQETQYF
TRBV29-1	-	-	TRBJ2-3	TGCAGCGCCTCCCCGAGTGGGGCACCCACAGATACGCAGTATTTT	CSASPSGAPTDTQYF
TRBV6-2/TRBV6-3	few	-	TRBJ2-7	TGTGCCAGCAGTTACTCGCCCAGGGGTTTCTACGAGCAGTACTTC	CASSYSPRGFYEQYF
TRBV7-8	-	-	TRBJ2-5	TGTGCCAGCAGCTGGGACGGCCGGGGGACCCAGTACTTC	CASSWDGRGTQYF
TRBV5-1	-	TRBD2	TRBJ2-3	TGCGCCAGCAGCTACCGACTAGCGGGGTCCACAGATACGCAGTATTTT	CASSYRLAGSTDTQYF
TRBV12-3/TRBV12-4	few	TRBD1	TRBJ2-1	TGTGCCAGCAGTTTCCGGACAGGGAAATCCTACAATGAGCAGTTCTTC	CASSFRTGKSYNEQFF
TRBV4-3	-	-	TRBJ2-2	TGCGCCAGCAGCCAGGGTGGGGGGAAGGCCGGGGAGCTGTTTTTT	CASSQGGGKAGELFF
TRBV20-1	-	-	TRBJ1-3	TGCAGTGCTGCCAAGTCGGTAGGGGGGTTCGGAGACACCATATATTTT	CSAAKSVGGFGDTIYF
TRBV24-1	few	-	TRBJ2-1	TGTGCCACCAGTGGTCACCAGAACAATGAGCAGTTCTTC	CATSGHQNNEQFF
TRBV10-3	-	TRBD2	TRBJ2-1	TGTGCCATCAGTAGCGGGGTCAACAATGAGCAGTTCTTC	CAISSGVNNEQFF
TRBV10-2	few	-	TRBJ1-5	TGCGCCAGCAGTGAGATCGGGCATGGGCAGCCCCAGCATTTT	CASSEIGHGQPQHF
TRBV6-5	few	TRBD1	TRBJ1-2	TGTGCCAGCAGGTCCGACAGGGGGGACACCTATGGCTACACCTTC	CASRSDRGDTYGYTF
TRBV28	-	TRBD1	TRBJ1-2	TGTGCCAGCAGGGAGACAGGGGGCCTCTATGGCTACACCTTC	CASRETGGLYGYTF
TRBV10-2	-	-	TRBJ2-2	TGCGCCAGCAGTGATTGGGCAGCAGGGTCCGGGGAGCTGTTTTTT	CASSDWAAGSGELFF
TRBV5-1	many	-	TRBJ1-1	TGCGCCAGCAGCTTTAGGGACACCTACACTGAAGCTTTCTTT	CASSFRDTYTEAFF
TRBV4-3	-	-	TRBJ1-1	TGCGCCAGCAGCCAGATTAGCACGGGGGACACTGAAGCTTTCTTT	CASSQISTGDTEAFF
TRBV29-1	few	-	TRBJ2-7	TGCAGCGTCCTGACCTACGAGCAGTACTTC	CSVLTYEQYF
TRBV11-2	many	TRBD1	TRBJ2-3	TGTGCCAGCAGACCCAACAGGGGGCCATACACAGATACGCAGTATTTT	CASRPNRGPYTDTQYF
TRBV6-5	few	TRBD1	TRBJ1-6	TGTGCCAGCAGTTACAGAGGGGGCGCCTCACCCCTCCACTTT	CASSYRGGASPLHF
TRBV12-3/TRBV12-4	few	-	TRBJ1-2	TGTGCCAGCAGTTTAAACCGGGAAGGCTACACCTTC	CASSLNREGYTF
TRBV6-5	-	-	TRBJ1-2	TGTGCCAGCAAGGCGGGGCCGAGAGATTATGGCTACACCTTC	CASKAGPRDYGYTF